This is a list of T cell receptor beta chains from one sample in a study of HIV-infected patients and healthy controls. TCRdb itself ran the 5' RACE reads through MiXCR, one entry per CDR3 protein. The data show approximately 12,000 distinct CDR3 sequences, approximately 9.1% seen once. Source: blood, taken before antiretroviral therapy. The receptors originated from an adult with HIV infection. The donor label of this sample is uncertain. Each CDR3 is given with its conserved first and last residue. The D gene is left open where the match is weak. Clone sizes are given selectively: once, few, many, or a class where the clone is expanded.

v_call: TRBV11-2
d_call: -
j_call: TRBJ2-7
clone_size: -
cdr3_nt: TGTGCCAGCAGCTTCGAGGGGGGCGCATTCTACGAGCAGTACTTC
cdr3_aa: CASSFEGGAFYEQYF

v_call: TRBV20-1
d_call: -
j_call: TRBJ1-5
clone_size: many
cdr3_nt: TGCAGTGCTAGAGCTGGGGGACCCTCCGCCAATCAGCCCCAGCATTTT
cdr3_aa: CSARAGGPSANQPQHF

v_call: TRBV11-3
d_call: TRBD2
j_call: TRBJ2-6
clone_size: few
cdr3_nt: TGTGCCAGCAGCTTAGGTCTAGCGGAGAGCTCTGGGGCCAACGTCCTGACTTTC
cdr3_aa: CASSLGLAESSGANVLTF

v_call: TRBV27
d_call: -
j_call: TRBJ1-5
clone_size: many
cdr3_nt: TGTGCCAGCAGTAACAGATTAGATCAGCCCCAGCATTTT
cdr3_aa: CASSNRLDQPQHF

v_call: TRBV20-1
d_call: TRBD2
j_call: TRBJ2-3
clone_size: many
cdr3_nt: TGCAGTGCTAGAATTCAGCGGGAGGGCCGGACAGATACGCAGTATTTT
cdr3_aa: CSARIQREGRTDTQYF

v_call: TRBV25-1
d_call: -
j_call: TRBJ1-1
clone_size: many
cdr3_nt: TGTGCCAGCAGTGAATGGGCGTCCGTGGCTTTCTTT
cdr3_aa: CASSEWASVAFF

v_call: TRBV7-3
d_call: -
j_call: TRBJ2-3
clone_size: many
cdr3_nt: TGTGCCAGCAGCTCAGACCTCGCCGTGAGCACAGATACGCAGTATTTT
cdr3_aa: CASSSDLAVSTDTQYF

v_call: TRBV5-1
d_call: -
j_call: TRBJ2-1
clone_size: many
cdr3_nt: TGCGCCAGCAGCCCTCACCAGGATGAGCAGTTCTTC
cdr3_aa: CASSPHQDEQFF

v_call: TRBV7-2
d_call: TRBD1
j_call: TRBJ2-2
clone_size: many
cdr3_nt: TGTGCCAGCAGCTTTAAGACAGGGACCGCCGGGGAGCTGTTTTTT
cdr3_aa: CASSFKTGTAGELFF

v_call: TRBV12-3/TRBV12-4
d_call: -
j_call: TRBJ1-1
clone_size: -
cdr3_nt: TGTGCCAGCACTGTCGGACCGAACACTGAAGCTTTCTTT
cdr3_aa: CASTVGPNTEAFF

v_call: TRBV6-6
d_call: -
j_call: TRBJ1-5
clone_size: many
cdr3_nt: TGTGCCAGCAGTTACTCGAAGGGTTCTGGTAATAGCAATCAGCCCCAGCATTTT
cdr3_aa: CASSYSKGSGNSNQPQHF

v_call: TRBV6-6
d_call: -
j_call: TRBJ2-3
clone_size: many
cdr3_nt: TGTGCCAGCAACCTAGGAAGACAGGCCCGGCAGAATTTT
cdr3_aa: CASNLGRQARQNF

v_call: TRBV5-6
d_call: -
j_call: TRBJ2-7
clone_size: once
cdr3_nt: TGTGCCAGCAGCCCATCCAGCGGAAACGAGCAGTACTTC
cdr3_aa: CASSPSSGNEQYF

v_call: TRBV4-3
d_call: TRBD2
j_call: TRBJ2-1
clone_size: many
cdr3_nt: TGCGCCAGCAGCCAAGTTCTAGCGGGGAGTAATGAGCAGTTCTTC
cdr3_aa: CASSQVLAGSNEQFF

v_call: TRBV29-1
d_call: TRBD1
j_call: TRBJ2-7
clone_size: once
cdr3_nt: TGCAGTGGACGGACAGGGGACGAGCAGTACTTC
cdr3_aa: CSGRTGDEQYF

v_call: TRBV19
d_call: -
j_call: TRBJ2-3
clone_size: few
cdr3_nt: TGTGCCAGTAGATCCCCGGGGTACCTCACAGATACGCAGTATTTT
cdr3_aa: CASRSPGYLTDTQYF